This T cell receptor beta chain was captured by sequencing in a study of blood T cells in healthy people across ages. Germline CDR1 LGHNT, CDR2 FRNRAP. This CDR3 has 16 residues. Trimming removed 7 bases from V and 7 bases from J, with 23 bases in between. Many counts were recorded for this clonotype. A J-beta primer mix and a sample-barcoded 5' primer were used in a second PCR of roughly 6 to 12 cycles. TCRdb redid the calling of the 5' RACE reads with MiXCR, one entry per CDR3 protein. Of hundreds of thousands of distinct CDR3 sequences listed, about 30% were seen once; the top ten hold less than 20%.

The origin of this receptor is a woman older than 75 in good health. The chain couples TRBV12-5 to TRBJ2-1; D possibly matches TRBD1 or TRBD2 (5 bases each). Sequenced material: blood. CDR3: CASAPPGPTSINEQFF. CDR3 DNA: TGTGCTAGTGCTCCTCCGGGACCGACTTCCATTAATGAGCAGTTCTTC.